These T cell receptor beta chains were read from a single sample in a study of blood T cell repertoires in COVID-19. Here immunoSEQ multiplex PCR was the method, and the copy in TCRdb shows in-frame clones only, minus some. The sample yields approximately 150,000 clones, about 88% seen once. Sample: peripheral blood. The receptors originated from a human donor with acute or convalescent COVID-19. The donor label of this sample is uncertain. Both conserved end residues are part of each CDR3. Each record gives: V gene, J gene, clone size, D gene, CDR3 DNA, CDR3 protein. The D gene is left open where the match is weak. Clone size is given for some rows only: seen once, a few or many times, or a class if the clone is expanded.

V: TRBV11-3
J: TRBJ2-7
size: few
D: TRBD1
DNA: TGTGCCAGCAGCTTATTCCAGGGGGCGAACGAGCAGTACTTC
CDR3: CASSLFQGANEQYF

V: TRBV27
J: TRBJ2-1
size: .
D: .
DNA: TGTGCCAGCAGTTTACCTAGTTACAATGAGCAGTTCTTC
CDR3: CASSLPSYNEQFF

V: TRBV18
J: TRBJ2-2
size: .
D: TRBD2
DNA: TGTGCCAGCTCACGTAGGACTAGCGGGGACACCGGGGAGCTGTTTTTT
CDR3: CASSRRTSGDTGELFF

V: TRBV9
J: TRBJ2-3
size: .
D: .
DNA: TGTGCCAGCAGCACCACTACAGATACGCAGTATTTT
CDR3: CASSTTTDTQYF

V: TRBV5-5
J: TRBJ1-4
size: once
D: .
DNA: TGTGCCAGCAGCCACGTAGGGGAAGGGTTGGAAAAACTGTTTTTT
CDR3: CASSHVGEGLEKLFF

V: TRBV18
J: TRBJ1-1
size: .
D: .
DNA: TGTGCCAGCTCACCACAGCATCCAGGGATCGGCGCTGAAGCTTTCTTT
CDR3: CASSPQHPGIGAEAFF

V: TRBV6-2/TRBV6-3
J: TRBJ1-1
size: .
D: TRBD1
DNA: TGTGCCAGCAGCCTGACAGGGGGCAGGGGAGCTTTCTTT
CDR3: CASSLTGGRGAFF

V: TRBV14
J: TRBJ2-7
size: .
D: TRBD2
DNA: TGTGCCAGCAGCGCCCGACTAGCGAGGAAAACCTACGAGCAGTACTTC
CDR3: CASSARLARKTYEQYF

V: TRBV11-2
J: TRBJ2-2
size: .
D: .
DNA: TGTGCCAGCAGCTTCCCTACTAGCAGGGCCGGGGAGCTGTTTTTT
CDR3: CASSFPTSRAGELFF

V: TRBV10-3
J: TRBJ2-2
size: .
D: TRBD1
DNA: TGTGCCATCAGTGAGTCGGCCAGGGGGCCGAACACCGGGGAGCTGTTTTTT
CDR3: CAISESARGPNTGELFF

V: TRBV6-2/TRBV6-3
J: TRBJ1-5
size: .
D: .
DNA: TGTGCCAGCAGCCTCACGTCGGGGAACAATCAGCCCCAGCATTTT
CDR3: CASSLTSGNNQPQHF

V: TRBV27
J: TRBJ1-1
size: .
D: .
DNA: TGTGCCAGCAGTTGGGGGAGGGGAAGAGCTTTCTTT
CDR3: CASSWGRGRAFF

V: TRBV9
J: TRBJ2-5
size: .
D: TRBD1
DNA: TGTGCCAGCAGCACGGGACAGGGGGAGACCCAGTACTTC
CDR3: CASSTGQGETQYF

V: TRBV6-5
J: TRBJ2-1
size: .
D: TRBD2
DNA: TGTGCCAGCTCTAGCGGAAATTTATACAATGAGCAGTTCTTC
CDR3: CASSSGNLYNEQFF

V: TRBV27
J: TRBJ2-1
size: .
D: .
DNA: TGTGCCAGCACCCCCACGTTGAGTGCGGGGAACAATGAGCAGTTCTTC
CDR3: CASTPTLSAGNNEQFF

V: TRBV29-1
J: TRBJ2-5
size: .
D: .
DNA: TGCAGCGTTGAAGTATTTATCGGGGAGACCCAGTACTTC
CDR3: CSVEVFIGETQYF

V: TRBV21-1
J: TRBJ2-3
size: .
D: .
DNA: TGTGCCAGGTTCTTCAGGGGGCGTCGAGTAGATACGCAGTATTTT
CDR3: CARFFRGRRVDTQYF

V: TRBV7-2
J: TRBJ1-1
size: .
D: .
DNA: TGTGCCAGCAGCCTACAGGGCCCGAACACTGAAGCTTTCTTT
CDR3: CASSLQGPNTEAFF

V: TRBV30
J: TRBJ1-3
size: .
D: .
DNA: TGTGCCTGGAGCAGTGGGGGGTCTGGAAACACCATATATTTT
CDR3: CAWSSGGSGNTIYF

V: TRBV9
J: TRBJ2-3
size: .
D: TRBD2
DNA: TGTGCCAGCAGCAAGGAGGTAGCGGGAAGGGGGGATACGCAGTATTTT
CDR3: CASSKEVAGRGDTQYF

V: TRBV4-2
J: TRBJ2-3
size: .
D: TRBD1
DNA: TGTGCCAGCAGCCAAGATTATTTGGGGACAGGGGCAGATACGCAGTATTTT
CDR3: CASSQDYLGTGADTQYF

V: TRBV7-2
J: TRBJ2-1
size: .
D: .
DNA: TGTGCCAGCAGCTTAGGGAGCTCCTACAATGAGCAGTTCTTC
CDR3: CASSLGSSYNEQFF

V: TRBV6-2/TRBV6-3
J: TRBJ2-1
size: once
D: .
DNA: TGTGCCAGCAGTTCCCGGGCGGGCAATGAGCAGTTCTTC
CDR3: CASSSRAGNEQFF

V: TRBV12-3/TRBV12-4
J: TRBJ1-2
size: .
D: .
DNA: TGTGCCAGCAGAGAGACAAACGGATGGGGCTACACCTTC
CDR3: CASRETNGWGYTF

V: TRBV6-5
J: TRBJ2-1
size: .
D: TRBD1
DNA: TGTGCCAGCAGTTCGACAGGGGGGTTTTACAATGAGCAGTTCTTC
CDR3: CASSSTGGFYNEQFF

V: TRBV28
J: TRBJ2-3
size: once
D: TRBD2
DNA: TGTGCCAGCAGTTTTGCGGGCAGCGGGGGCCCAGATACGCAGTATTTT
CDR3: CASSFAGSGGPDTQYF

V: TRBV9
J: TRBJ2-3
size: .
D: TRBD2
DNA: TGTGCCAGCAGCGTACGGTCTAGCGGGAGGGGGGATACGCAGTATTTT
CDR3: CASSVRSSGRGDTQYF

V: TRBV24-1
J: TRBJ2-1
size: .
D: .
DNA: TGTGCCACCAGTGATAGGGGCGATGAGCAGTTCTTC
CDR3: CATSDRGDEQFF

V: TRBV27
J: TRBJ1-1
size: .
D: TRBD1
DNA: TGTGCCAGCAGTCCTGGACAGGGGGCAGGTGGGACTGAAGCTTTCTTT
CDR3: CASSPGQGAGGTEAFF

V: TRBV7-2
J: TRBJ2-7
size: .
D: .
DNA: TGTGCCAGCAGCTTAAGCGGTTCCCTCTCCTACGAGCAGTACTTC
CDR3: CASSLSGSLSYEQYF

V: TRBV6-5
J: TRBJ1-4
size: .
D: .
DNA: TGTGCCAGCAGGTTAGGGCAGGGGAATGAAAAACTGTTTTTT
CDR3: CASRLGQGNEKLFF

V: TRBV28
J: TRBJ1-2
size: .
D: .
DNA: TGTGCCAGCAGTTTACGATTACAGGGCTACACCTTC
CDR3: CASSLRLQGYTF

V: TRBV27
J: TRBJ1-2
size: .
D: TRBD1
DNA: TGTGCCAGCAGCCGAACCATTGGGACAGGGGGCGCGTTCTATGGCTACACCTTC
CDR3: CASSRTIGTGGAFYGYTF

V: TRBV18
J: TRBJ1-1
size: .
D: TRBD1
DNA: TGTGCCAGCTCACCGGGACAGGGGTCATTTGAAGCTTTCTTT
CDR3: CASSPGQGSFEAFF

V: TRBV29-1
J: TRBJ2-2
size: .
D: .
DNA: TGCAGCGTTGCTAGCGCACAGAACACCGGGGAGCTGTTTTTT
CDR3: CSVASAQNTGELFF

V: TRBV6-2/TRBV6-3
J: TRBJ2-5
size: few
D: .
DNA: TGTGCCAGCAGTTACTTAGCGGAAAATCAAGAGACCCAGTACTTC
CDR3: CASSYLAENQETQYF

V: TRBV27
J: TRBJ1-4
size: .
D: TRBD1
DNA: TGTGCCAGCAGACGGACAGGGACTGAAAAACTGTTTTTT
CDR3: CASRRTGTEKLFF

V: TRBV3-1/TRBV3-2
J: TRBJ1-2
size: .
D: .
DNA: TGTGCCAGCAGCCAAGGGACAGCCTATGGCTACACCTTC
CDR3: CASSQGTAYGYTF

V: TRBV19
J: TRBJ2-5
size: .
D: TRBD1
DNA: TGTGCCAGTAGGATGACAGGGCCCTCCGAGACCCAGTACTTC
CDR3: CASRMTGPSETQYF

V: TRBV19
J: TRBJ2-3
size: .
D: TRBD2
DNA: TGTGCCAGTAGTATAAGTCTAGTCGGGACTAGCGGGAAGCGGCGTGATACGCAGTATTTT
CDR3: CASSISLVGTSGKRRDTQYF

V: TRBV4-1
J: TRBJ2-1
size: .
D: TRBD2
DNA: TGCGCCAGCAGCCAAGAAATAGCGGGGGGCCCAATGCACAATGAGCAGTTCTTC
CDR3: CASSQEIAGGPMHNEQFF

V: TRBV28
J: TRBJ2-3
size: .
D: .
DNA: TGTGCCAGCCAAACATCGGAGGCCTCAGATACGCAGTATTTT
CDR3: CASQTSEASDTQYF

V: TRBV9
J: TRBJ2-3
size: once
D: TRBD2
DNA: TGTGCCAGCAGCCAGAGCGGGGGATCCACAGATACGCAGTATTTT
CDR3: CASSQSGGSTDTQYF

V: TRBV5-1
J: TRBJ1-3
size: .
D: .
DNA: TGCGCCAGCAGCTTGGACAGTGTAACGTCTGGAAACACCATATATTTT
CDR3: CASSLDSVTSGNTIYF

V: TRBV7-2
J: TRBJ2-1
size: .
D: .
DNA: TGTGCCAGCAGCTTAGACCGGGTCTACAATGAGCAGTTCTTC
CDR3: CASSLDRVYNEQFF

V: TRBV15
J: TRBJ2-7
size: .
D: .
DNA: TGTGCCACCAGCGTAGAATATCAGGGAAGGCGCGAGCAGTACTTC
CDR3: CATSVEYQGRREQYF

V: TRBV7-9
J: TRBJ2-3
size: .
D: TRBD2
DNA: TGTGCCAGCAGCTTGGGACTAGCGGGGGAAGCAGATACGCAGTATTTT
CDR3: CASSLGLAGEADTQYF

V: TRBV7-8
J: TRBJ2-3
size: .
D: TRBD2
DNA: TGTGCCAGCAGCGAGACTAGCGGGGGGGTAGGGGATACGCAGTATTTT
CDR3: CASSETSGGVGDTQYF